This is a list of T cell receptor beta chains from one sample in a study of blood T cell repertoires in COVID-19. Clones were read by immunoSEQ multiplex PCR, and TCRdb kept only the in-frame ones, dropping some. The sample shows fewer than 350,000 clones, roughly 90% of them seen only once. Source material: PBMCs or T cells enriched from blood (not recorded which). The receptors stem from a woman aged 25-40 years who had recovered from COVID-19. The CDR3 runs from the conserved cysteine through the conserved F or W. The D gene is left open where the match is weak.

J | length | D | V | CDR3
TRBJ2-7 | 18 | TRBD2 | TRBV19 | CASSRRGLAEGGSYEQYF
TRBJ2-7 | 13 | TRBD1 | TRBV27 | CASSHGQAYEQYF
TRBJ1-2 | 15 | - | TRBV7-8 | CASSLSGATNYGYTF
TRBJ2-3 | 16 | - | TRBV7-2 | CASSLGQIISTDTQYF
TRBJ2-7 | 15 | - | TRBV5-1 | CASSLLFDRWYEQYF
TRBJ1-2 | 16 | - | TRBV6-5 | CASSYDAAALLYGYTF
TRBJ2-1 | 16 | TRBD1 | TRBV5-1 | CASSSGQASSYNEQFF
TRBJ1-4 | 17 | - | TRBV11-2 | CASSLVPDTFSGEKLFF
TRBJ2-7 | 16 | TRBD1 | TRBV10-1 | CASPGQDADMTYEQYF
TRBJ2-7 | 15 | TRBD1 | TRBV5-6 | CASSSAGTASYEQYF
TRBJ2-1 | 13 | - | TRBV7-9 | CASSSPQYNEQFF
TRBJ2-3 | 16 | - | TRBV27 | CASSLRGIPLTDTQYF
TRBJ2-7 | 14 | TRBD1 | TRBV7-7 | CASSPGTGPYEQYF
TRBJ2-1 | 20 | TRBD2 | TRBV28 | CASSFGLAGGPAASYNEQFF
TRBJ2-7 | 17 | TRBD2 | TRBV7-8 | CASSLKIRTSGSYEQYF
TRBJ1-1 | 17 | TRBD1 | TRBV27 | CASYTYGTGGLNTEAFF
TRBJ1-2 | 15 | TRBD1 | TRBV5-4 | CASSRPDRVTYGYTF
TRBJ1-2 | 13 | - | TRBV4-1 | CASSQVGGDGYTF
TRBJ2-7 | 13 | - | TRBV2 | CASRSGESYEQYF
TRBJ1-1 | 15 | - | TRBV7-2 | CASSLAGRRGTEAFF
TRBJ2-2 | 15 | - | TRBV7-3 | CASSFERAPAGELFF
TRBJ2-1 | 15 | - | TRBV6-2/TRBV6-3 | CASSYSGGPYNEQFF
TRBJ2-1 | 16 | - | TRBV7-3 | CASSLTGGQIFNEQFF
TRBJ2-1 | 18 | TRBD2 | TRBV7-7 | CASSLNRLAGSSYNEQFF
TRBJ2-7 | 14 | TRBD2 | TRBV6-5 | CASSYGGGGYEQYF
TRBJ2-5 | 14 | - | TRBV11-2 | CASSLAGGRETQYF
TRBJ2-7 | 12 | TRBD1 | TRBV19 | CASSTGGLEQYF
TRBJ1-6 | 16 | - | TRBV5-4 | CASSLDGRVPYSPLHF
TRBJ2-3 | 16 | TRBD2 | TRBV5-1 | CASSPGLALSTDTQYF
TRBJ2-3 | 16 | TRBD2 | TRBV4-1 | CASSHLLAGGADTQYF
TRBJ2-3 | 16 | - | TRBV3-1/TRBV3-2 | CASSQDGAASTDTQYF
TRBJ2-5 | 16 | TRBD1 | TRBV10-3 | CAIGAKAGGSQETQYF
TRBJ1-5 | 12 | TRBD1 | TRBV19 | CASNRGAQPQHF
TRBJ2-5 | 13 | - | TRBV7-9 | CASSFLGGETQYF
TRBJ2-7 | 16 | - | TRBV7-3 | CASSQLPGLKRHEQYF
TRBJ1-1 | 12 | - | TRBV13 | CASSFSGMRAFF
TRBJ2-1 | 18 | - | TRBV7-8 | CASSLDRKGRATNNEQFF
TRBJ2-1 | 16 | TRBD1 | TRBV7-3 | CASSLPGQGAGNEQFF
TRBJ1-1 | 12 | - | TRBV5-4 | CASRSVNTEAFF
TRBJ1-2 | 15 | TRBD1 | TRBV4-1 | CASSQPNRGHRGYTF
TRBJ2-2 | 15 | - | TRBV11-2 | CASSLDTAYTGELFF
TRBJ2-1 | 16 | TRBD2 | TRBV5-1 | CASSALTSGGRNEQFF
TRBJ1-1 | 15 | - | TRBV5-1 | CASSSLTGTNTEAFF
TRBJ1-2 | 13 | - | TRBV27 | CASSFGVSYGYTF
TRBJ2-1 | 16 | TRBD2 | TRBV6-5 | CASSYSGTSVDNEQFF
TRBJ2-7 | 13 | - | TRBV12-3/TRBV12-4 | CASSTGGFYEQYF
TRBJ2-1 | 16 | - | TRBV6-5 | CASSYWATGPQNEQFF
TRBJ1-1 | 16 | - | TRBV18 | CASSPVSRQKNTEAFF
TRBJ1-1 | 13 | - | TRBV25-1 | CASSELSGSKAFF
TRBJ2-7 | 13 | - | TRBV6-6 | CASSYSQGNEQYF
TRBJ2-1 | 14 | - | TRBV5-1 | CASSLVGPSNEQFF
TRBJ2-2 | 13 | - | TRBV10-3 | CAITPRGTGELFF
TRBJ1-5 | 12 | - | TRBV27 | CASRGGMQPQHF
TRBJ2-1 | 14 | TRBD2 | TRBV28 | CASSLSLAGGEQFF
TRBJ1-6 | 14 | - | TRBV5-1 | CASSLGQNNSPLHF